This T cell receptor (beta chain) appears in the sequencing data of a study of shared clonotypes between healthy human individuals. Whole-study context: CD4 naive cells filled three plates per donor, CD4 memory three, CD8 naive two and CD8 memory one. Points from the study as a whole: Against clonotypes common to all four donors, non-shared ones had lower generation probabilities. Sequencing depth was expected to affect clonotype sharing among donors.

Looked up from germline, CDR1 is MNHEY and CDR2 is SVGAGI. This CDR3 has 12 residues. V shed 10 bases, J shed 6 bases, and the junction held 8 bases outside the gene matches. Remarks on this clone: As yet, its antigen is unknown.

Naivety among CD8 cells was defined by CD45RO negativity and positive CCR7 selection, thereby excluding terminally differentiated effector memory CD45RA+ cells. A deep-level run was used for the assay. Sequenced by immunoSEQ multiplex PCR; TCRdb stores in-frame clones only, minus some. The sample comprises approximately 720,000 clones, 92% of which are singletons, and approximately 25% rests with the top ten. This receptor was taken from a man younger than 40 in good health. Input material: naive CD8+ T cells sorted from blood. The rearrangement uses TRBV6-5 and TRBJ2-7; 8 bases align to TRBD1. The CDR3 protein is CATGDRGFEQYF. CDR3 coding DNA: TGTGCCACAGGAGACAGGGGTTTCGAGCAGTACTTC.